The 21 T cell receptor beta chains below were found in one sample sequenced in a study of T-cell memory formation after mild COVID-19. TCRdb ran MiXCR on the 5' RACE reads and lists one entry per CDR3 protein. In the table there are hundreds of thousands of distinct CDR3 sequences, 25% to 30% of which are singletons. Specimen: PBMCs or a T cell subset sorted from them (not recorded which). Receptors originate from an adult woman who had mild COVID-19 (a few samples of this study predate the infection). Cell type and time point are not known.

This clonotype was seen only a few times. This rearrangement joins TRBV27 to TRBJ2-1; a possible D gene is TRBD1 (7 bases). The V and J ends lost 5 bases and 6 bases respectively, with 14 bases between them. The CDR3 has 14 amino acids. Germline V gene lookup returns CDR1 MNHEY and CDR2 SMNVEV (reference sequence). The CDR3 loop reads CASSRQGGSNEQFF. The CDR3, as DNA: TGTGCCAGCAGTCGACAGGGAGGCTCCAATGAGCAGTTCTTC.

The chain links TRBV5-1 to TRBJ1-1; possible D gene TRBD1, 5 bases. The CDR3 consists of 14 residues. The germline V gene has CDR1 SGHRS and CDR2 YFSETQ. The ends were cut back, 1 base at V and 3 bases at J, with 10 bases in the middle. The CDR3 is CASSLPGGDTEAFF. DNA of the CDR3: TGCGCCAGCAGCTTGCCGGGGGGTGACACTGAAGCTTTCTTT.

This clonotype was seen a handful of times. The chain has TRBV12-3 or TRBV12-4 and TRBJ2-7; D is unclear. The V and J ends lost 5 bases and 5 bases respectively, with 16 bases between them. CDR3 length: 14 amino acids. This CDR3 is CASSPTPVVDEQYF. The CDR3 DNA sequence: TGTGCCAGCAGTCCCACCCCTGTCGTTGACGAGCAGTACTTC.

This chain connects TRBV12-3 or TRBV12-4 to TRBJ2-5; D gene unclear. The CDR3 loop spans 15 amino acids. The ends were cut back, 6 bases at V and 6 bases at J, with 20 bases in the middle. The CDR3 nucleotides are TGTGCCAGCAGCCCTGGCCCCTCGGGCCTGAAGACCCAGTACTTC. Residues: CASSPGPSGLKTQYF.

V is TRBV10-3 and J is TRBJ1-3; no firm D call. This CDR3 has 13 amino acids. Germline assignment: CDR1 ENHRY and CDR2 SYGVKD. V was trimmed by 8 bases and J by 0 bases, leaving 8 bases between them. The CDR3 is CAISPGSGNTIYF. The CDR3 DNA sequence: TGTGCCATCTCTCCCGGCTCTGGAAACACCATATATTTT.

This clonotype was seen at least ten times. The rearrangement uses TRBV7-9 and TRBJ1-6, with D uncertain. Germline CDR1 and CDR2: SEHNR and FQNEAQ (reference sequence). V gave up 4 bases and J gave up 8 bases, with 15 bases separating them. The CDR3 has 15 amino acids. As DNA, the CDR3 is TGTGCCAGCAGCTCGCGGATCGGAACCGATTCACCCCTCCACTTT. Protein: CASSSRIGTDSPLHF.

V is TRBV9 and J is TRBJ2-7; D perhaps matches TRBD2 (7 bases). The germline gives CDR1 SGDLS, CDR2 YYNGEE. With 3 bases removed from V and 3 bases from J, the gap between germline ends came to 16 bases. CDR3 length: 15 residues. The chain's CDR3 is CASSEGGGGGYEQYF. CDR3 bases: TGTGCCAGCAGCGAAGGGGGGGGTGGTGGCTACGAGCAGTACTTC.

This clonotype was seen more than once but under ten times. This chain connects TRBV12-3 or TRBV12-4 to TRBJ1-2, with D tentatively TRBD1 (6 bases). Trimming removed 5 bases at V and 4 bases at J, with 17 bases between. This CDR3 has 15 amino acids. The CDR3 is CASSPSPTGFYGYTF. The CDR3 DNA follows: TGTGCCAGCAGTCCATCCCCGACAGGCTTCTATGGCTACACCTTC.

The V and J genes are TRBV12-3 or TRBV12-4 and TRBJ1-1; 9 nucleotides line up with TRBD1. Trimming took 6 bases from V and 5 from J; bases not matched to a gene: 1. The CDR3 consists of 12 residues. Here the CDR3 reads CASRGTGTEAFF. CDR3 bases: TGTGCCAGCAGGGGGACAGGGACTGAAGCTTTCTTT.

The chain joins TRBV5-6 to TRBJ1-1; D unclear. V lost 0 bases to trimming and J lost 8 bases, with 17 bases between them. Germline values: CDR1 SGHDT, CDR2 YYEEEE. The CDR3 length is 15 residues. The CDR3 nucleotides are TGTGCCAGCAGCTTGGGTACTGGGATCAAGACGGAAGCTTTCTTT. Its translation: CASSLGTGIKTEAFF. The full variable domain, completed using reference TRBV5-6 and TRBJ1-1, is DAGVTQSPTHLIKTRGQQVTLRCSPKSGHDTVSWYQQALGQGPQFIFQYYEEEERQRGNFPDRFSGHQFPNYSSELNVNALLLGDSALYLCASSLGTGIKTEAFFGQGTRLTVV.

This clonotype has just a few counts. V and J are TRBV30 and TRBJ1-5; D is unresolved. The length of the CDR3 is 13 residues. Germline CDR1 and CDR2: GTSNPN and SVGIG (reference sequence). V was trimmed by 5 bases and J by 2 bases, leaving 10 bases between them. The CDR3 region has the DNA TGTGCCTGGGCTCGACCGGGCAATCAGCCCCAGCATTTT. Protein product: CAWARPGNQPQHF. The full variable domain, rest sourced from reference TRBV30 and TRBJ1-5, is SQTIHQWPATLVQPVGSPLSLECTVEGTSNPNLYWYRQAAGRGLQLLFYSVGIGQISSEVPQNLSASRPQDRQFILSSKKLLLSDSGFYLCAWARPGNQPQHFGDGTRLSIL.

This clonotype occurred a few times. This sequence joins TRBV18 and TRBJ1-1; 9 bases fit TRBD1. V trimming: 6 bases; J trimming: 4 bases; junction bases outside the gene matches: 12. From germline, CDR1 is KGHSH and CDR2 LQKENI. The CDR3 is made up of 16 amino acids. This CDR3 is CASSPRDRVGTTEAFF. DNA for the CDR3: TGTGCCAGCTCCCCCCGGGACAGGGTGGGGACCACTGAAGCTTTCTTT. Together with reference TRBV18 and TRBJ1-1, the CDR3 gives the full variable domain: NAGVMQNPRHLVRRRGQEARLRCSPMKGHSHVYWYRQLPEEGLKFMVYLQKENIIDESGMPKERFSAEFPKEGPSILRIQQVVRGDSAAYFCASSPRDRVGTTEAFFGQGTRLTVV.

This clonotype was counted many times. This chain joins TRBV12-3 or TRBV12-4 and TRBJ2-5; D call uncertain. With 4 bases removed from V and 1 base from J, the gap between germline ends came to 4 bases. CDR3 length: 12 amino acids. CDR3 protein: CASSWSQETQYF. CDR3 nucleotide sequence: TGTGCCAGCAGTTGGTCCCAAGAGACCCAGTACTTC.

The CDR3 here is CASSLPASTDTQYF. CDR3 nucleotide sequence: TGTGCCAGCAGCTTGCCAGCTAGCACAGATACGCAGTATTTT. The chain couples TRBV5-6 to TRBJ2-3; the D is unclear. Trimming cost V 1 base and J 0 bases, with 6 bases left between them. This CDR3 spans 14 amino acids. Germline CDR1 SGHDT, CDR2 YYEEEE.

V usage is TRBV18 and J usage is TRBJ2-6; maybe TRBD1 (5 bases). Germline CDR1 is KGHSH and CDR2 is LQKENI. This CDR3 is 17 amino acids long. V was cut by 5 bases and J by 0 bases, with 14 bases left in between. The CDR3, as DNA: TGTGCCAGCTCAGTCACAGGCCGCCACTCTGGGGCCAACGTCCTGACTTTC. Translated, it gives CASSVTGRHSGANVLTF.

This chain connects TRBV5-6 to TRBJ2-7; D gene unclear. The CDR3 extends over 12 amino acids. V lost 2 bases and J lost 7, with 10 bases in between. CDR1 is SGHDT and CDR2 is YYEEEE in the germline V gene. CDR3 protein: CASSLGNWEQYF. In DNA, the CDR3 is TGTGCCAGCAGCTTAGGAAATTGGGAGCAGTACTTC.

This clonotype was seen a handful of times. The chain couples TRBV5-1 to TRBJ2-1; TRBD1 matches 8 bases. V trimming: 1 base; J trimming: 9 bases; junction bases outside the gene matches: 9. Per the germline V gene, CDR1 is SGHRS and CDR2 is YFSETQ. The CDR3 extends over 15 amino acids. CDR3 sequence (DNA): TGCGCCAGCAGCTTGTCCCCTCCAGGGGGCCTTGAGCAGTTCTTC. Encoded protein: CASSLSPPGGLEQFF.

The rearrangement uses TRBV13 and TRBJ1-2; D is ambiguous. Germline V gene data show CDR1 as PRHDT and CDR2 as FYEKMQ (reference sequence). V dropped 4 bases and J dropped 2 bases, with 11 bases sitting between them. This CDR3 comprises 14 residues. The CDR3 protein is CASSSWAANYGYTF. In DNA form, the CDR3 reads TGTGCCAGCAGCTCATGGGCAGCCAACTATGGCTACACCTTC.

This chain connects TRBV6-5 to TRBJ2-1; D call uncertain. V dropped 0 bases and J dropped 0 bases, with 6 bases sitting between them. Germline CDR1 and CDR2: MNHEY and SVGAGI. The CDR3 is 15 amino acids. CDR3 sequence (DNA): TGTGCCAGCAGTTACTCGGTCGGCTCCTACAATGAGCAGTTCTTC. The encoded protein is CASSYSVGSYNEQFF.

The chain combines TRBV4-1 with TRBJ1-1; D remains unclear. Germline CDR1 MGHRA, CDR2 YSYEKL. Deletions cut 3 bases from V and 0 bases from J, with 11 bases between. The CDR3 loop spans 15 amino acids. CDR3: CASSQKWGMNTEAFF. CDR3 sequence (DNA): TGCGCCAGCAGCCAGAAGTGGGGTATGAACACTGAAGCTTTCTTT.

The table lists this clonotype with many counts. The rearrangement joins TRBV7-7 to TRBJ2-1, with 9 bases lining up with TRBD2. CDR1 and CDR2 from the germline V gene are SSHAT and FNYEAQ (reference sequence). The J segment lost 2 bases and the V segment lost 5 bases, leaving 7 bases of the junction unmatched. This CDR3 is built from 16 residues. Written as DNA, the CDR3 is TGTGCCAGCAGCCCAATAGCGGGGGCCCCCTACAATGAGCAGTTCTTC. Encoded protein: CASSPIAGAPYNEQFF.